These 8 T cell receptor beta chains were sequenced from one sample in a study of blood T cell repertoires in COVID-19. Profiled with immunoSEQ multiplex PCR; TCRdb holds only in-frame clones, not every one. Of 80,000 to 90,000 clones in the sample, 65% to 80% were seen once. The source material was peripheral blood. The receptors were gathered from a man aged 65 to 85 with acute or convalescent COVID-19.

The chain uses TRBV6-5 and TRBJ2-5; tentative D call: TRBD2 (6 bases). Germline values: CDR1 MNHEY, CDR2 SVGAGI. The V gene lost 6 bases and the J gene lost 5 bases, with 16 bases spanning the gap. CDR3 length: 14 amino acids. The CDR3 is CASSGGNLGETQYF. The CDR3 nucleotides read TGTGCCAGCAGCGGCGGGAATCTAGGGGAGACCCAGTACTTC.

The chain links TRBV3-1 (or the pseudogene TRBV3-2) to TRBJ2-3, with D possibly matching TRBD2 (6 bases). The CDR3 consists of 16 residues. Between the trimmed V and J ends, which lost 4 bases and 2 bases, there was a span of 16 bases. Germline CDR1 is LGHDT and CDR2 is YNNKEL (reference sequence). The CDR3 region is CASSPRDSYFTDTQYF. The CDR3 nucleotides are TGTGCCAGCAGCCCCCGGGACTCCTACTTCACAGATACGCAGTATTTT.

The gene calls are TRBV5-1 and TRBJ2-1, with D possibly TRBD2 on 6 matching bases. This CDR3 contains 15 residues. Germline assignment: CDR1 SGHRS and CDR2 YFSETQ. V was clipped by 4 bases and J by 2 bases, with 13 bases between them. The CDR3 coding sequence is TGCGCCAGCAGCCTCTCCGGGGAGGCCTACAATGAGCAGTTCTTC. Translated: CASSLSGEAYNEQFF.

This chain connects TRBV7-2 to TRBJ2-1; 11 positions agree with TRBD2. The CDR3 covers 16 residues. J gave up 6 bases and V 5 bases, and 9 bases lay outside the gene matches. The germline gives CDR1 SGHTA, CDR2 FQGNSA. For the CDR3, the DNA is TGTGCCAGCAGCCGTAGAACTAGCGGGGGAGGCAATGAGCAGTTCTTC. This gives the protein CASSRRTSGGGNEQFF.

The rearrangement links TRBV14 to TRBJ1-6; 12 nucleotides agree with TRBD1. CDR3 length: 16 residues. CDR1 and CDR2 (germline): SGHDN, FVKESK. The ends lost 6 bases at V and 9 bases at J; junction bases unmatched: 9. The CDR3 region has the DNA TGTGCCAGCAGTCGACCGGGACAGGGGGCTAGTTCACCCCTCCACTTT. This translates into CASSRPGQGASSPLHF.

V gene TRBV6-1 combines with J gene TRBJ1-1; D not resolved. The V and J ends lost 1 base and 8 bases respectively, with 11 bases between them. The germline CDR1 and CDR2 sequences are MNHNS and SASEGT. The CDR3 is made up of 13 amino acids. Here the CDR3 DNA reads TGTGCCAGCAGTGAAGGGGCTGTCCGAGAAGCTTTCTTT. It translates to CASSEGAVREAFF.

The chain is built from TRBV7-9 and TRBJ1-4; D not resolved. V was trimmed by 3 bases and J by 4 bases, leaving 9 bases between them. The CDR3 length is 14 residues. Germline CDR1 is SEHNR and CDR2 is FQNEAQ (reference sequence). The CDR3 is CASSLGRNNEKLFF. Written as DNA, the CDR3 is TGTGCCAGCAGCTTGGGCAGGAATAATGAAAAACTGTTTTTT.

V and J are TRBV28 and TRBJ2-1; weak D call: TRBD2 (6 bases). Deletions cut 2 bases from V and 7 bases from J, with 12 bases between. The CDR3 runs to 14 residues. The germline V gene encodes CDR1 MDHEN and CDR2 SYDVKM. The CDR3, as DNA: TGTGCCAGCAGTTTAACGTTGGGGGGAAATGAGCAGTTCTTC. It is translated as CASSLTLGGNEQFF.